The 16 T cell receptor beta chains reported below all come from one sample, sequenced in a study of cytomegalovirus exposure and HLA in healthy donors. PCR was performed using 60 Vbeta and 13 Jbeta primers. The assay was immunoSEQ multiplex PCR, and TCRdb's table has in-frame clones only and misses some. Of 150,000 to 200,000 clones detected, around 67% appear once; the ten largest clones hold approximately 4.5%. Specimen: PBMCs. The receptors stem from a young woman in good health and CMV-seropositive.

In its sample, this clone was seen a few times. This sequence joins TRBV27 and TRBJ2-7; 8 positions agree with TRBD1. The V and J ends lost 8 bases and 3 bases, in that order; junction bases with no gene match: 6. Germline V gene sequence: CDR1 MNHEY, CDR2 SMNVEV (reference sequence). This CDR3 comprises 13 residues. In DNA form, the CDR3 reads TGTGCCAGCGGGGACAGGTCGAACTACGAGCAGTACTTC. Protein: CASGDRSNYEQYF.

The J gene is TRBJ1-3, the V gene TRBV2; a possible D gene is TRBD1 (6 bases). Trimming pared 6 bases from V and 7 bases from J, leaving 13 bases between. The germline gives CDR1 SNHLY, CDR2 FYNNEI. The CDR3 spans 13 residues. CDR3 amino acids: CASSPGTFNTIYF. The CDR3 DNA sequence: TGTGCCAGCAGCCCCGGGACATTCAACACCATATATTTT.

V and J are TRBV7-9 and TRBJ2-5; 13 positions match TRBD2. This CDR3 has 16 amino acids. The trim removed 3 bases at V and 7 bases at J, leaving 8 bases unmatched. The V gene's germline CDR1 is SEHNR and CDR2 FQNEAQ (reference sequence). Written as DNA, the CDR3 is TGTGCCAGCAGCTTGAAAGGACTAGCGGGAGTTGGGACCCAGTACTTC. It encodes CASSLKGLAGVGTQYF.

A remark on this clone: The same CDR3 can be traced to other DNA sequences in this sample. This chain connects TRBV27 to TRBJ1-6; TRBD1 matches 7 bases. CDR3 length equals 18 residues. V trimming: 4 bases; J trimming: 0 bases; junction bases outside the gene matches: 9. CDR1 and CDR2 from the germline V gene are MNHEY and SMNVEV (reference sequence). The CDR3 protein is CASSSTDRRGSYNSPLHF. In nucleotides, the CDR3 is TGTGCCAGCAGTTCAACGGACAGGAGGGGCTCCTATAATTCACCCCTCCACTTT.

The sample holds a few counts of this clone. This chain connects TRBV11-2 to TRBJ2-5, with unresolved D. Per germline, CDR1 SGHAT and CDR2 FQNNGV. This CDR3 region has 13 residues. The V gene lost 0 bases and the J gene lost 2 bases, with 4 bases spanning the gap. The CDR3 sequence: CASSLDLQETQYF. DNA for the CDR3: TGTGCCAGCAGCTTAGATCTGCAAGAGACCCAGTACTTC.

This chain links TRBV7-2 with TRBJ1-4; D is uncertain. V lost 1 base and J lost 0, with 9 bases in between. Looked up from germline, CDR1 is SGHTA and CDR2 is FQGNSA. The CDR3 length is 16 residues. CDR3 in amino acids: CASSLGSVATNEKLFF. Written as DNA, the CDR3 is TGTGCCAGCAGCTTAGGGTCAGTTGCAACTAATGAAAAACTGTTTTTT.

The rearrangement joins TRBV27 to TRBJ2-5, with 8 bases fitting TRBD2. From germline, CDR1 is MNHEY and CDR2 SMNVEV (reference sequence). This CDR3 is built from 15 residues. V dropped 0 bases and J dropped 3; count of bases not matched to a gene: 3. The CDR3 DNA reads as TGTGCCAGCAGTTTATCTACGGGGGGGGAAGAGACCCAGTACTTC. Protein: CASSLSTGGEETQYF.

In its sample, this clone was seen a few times. The chain joins TRBV11-2 to TRBJ1-1; D might be TRBD1 (5 bases). V was shortened by 5 bases and J by 1 base, with 14 bases between the two germline ends. The CDR3 runs to 15 residues. CDR1 is SGHAT, CDR2 FQNNGV, per germline. The CDR3 coding sequence is TGTGCCAGCAGCCCGAGACAGCTGAAGAACACTGAAGCTTTCTTT. It codes for CASSPRQLKNTEAFF.

This clone was seen more than once but under ten times. J is TRBJ2-5 and V is TRBV7-9, with 12 bases that match TRBD2. Germline V gives CDR1 SEHNR, CDR2 FQNEAQ (reference sequence). The CDR3 is 15 amino acids. J gave up 5 bases and V 3 bases, and 4 bases lay outside the gene matches. CDR3 DNA: TGTGCCAGCAGCTTTAGACTAGCGGGAGAGGAGACCCAGTACTTC. Its protein is CASSFRLAGEETQYF.

The rearrangement joins TRBV4-1 to TRBJ1-4; D gene uncertain. This CDR3 is built from 15 residues. Germline CDR1 MGHRA, CDR2 YSYEKL. V was clipped by 4 bases and J by 6 bases, with 15 bases between them. The CDR3 loop reads CASSRQMVMDEKLFF. The CDR3 DNA sequence: TGCGCCAGCAGCCGCCAGATGGTTATGGATGAAAAACTGTTTTTT.

This clone was counted between two and nine times. The chain is built from TRBV11-2 and TRBJ1-2; D not resolved. V was shortened by 7 bases and J by 6 bases, with 18 bases between the two germline ends. Looked up from germline, CDR1 is SGHAT and CDR2 is FQNNGV. The CDR3 loop spans 14 amino acids. The CDR3 region has the DNA TGTGCCAGCACCCCGATGGCGGGGTTGGATGGCTACACCTTC. Amino acids: CASTPMAGLDGYTF.

The chain uses TRBV18 and TRBJ2-1, with D maybe TRBD1 (6 bases). This CDR3 spans 11 amino acids. Germline V CDR1 and CDR2: KGHSH, LQKENI. With 10 bases removed from V and 8 bases from J, the gap between germline ends came to 12 bases. CDR3 bases: TGTGCCACCGGAGAGGGGGATGAGCAGTTCTTC. Residues: CATGEGDEQFF.

The CDR3 DNA follows: TGTGCCACCAGCTCACGCGGGGGCCCCAACTATGGCTACACCTTC. Amino acids: CATSSRGGPNYGYTF. The chain has TRBV15 and TRBJ1-2; D is possibly TRBD1 (6 bases). The length of the CDR3 is 15 residues. Germline-derived CDR1 and CDR2 are LNHNV and YYDKDF (reference sequence). The germline V and J ends were trimmed by 5 bases and 2 bases, with 15 bases remaining between them.

The chain combines TRBV30 with TRBJ1-1; 7 nucleotides agree with TRBD1. The V gene end was trimmed by 2 bases and the J gene end by 7 bases; junction bases not matched to a gene: 7. This CDR3 contains 13 residues. CDR1 is GTSNPN, CDR2 SVGIG, per germline (reference sequence). CDR3 DNA sequence: TGTGCCTGGAGTCCCGGGACAGCAATTGAAGCTTTCTTT. It codes for CAWSPGTAIEAFF.

The genes are TRBV2 and TRBJ2-4; 7 bases fit TRBD1. Germline values: CDR1 SNHLY, CDR2 FYNNEI. The CDR3 is 16 amino acids. V lost 3 bases, J lost 6 bases, and 11 bases stayed unmatched. CDR3 sequence reads: CASSDIRGRLGNIQYF. The DNA for the CDR3 is TGTGCCAGCAGTGACATAAGGGGGCGTCTAGGAAACATTCAGTACTTC.

This clone was detected a few times. The chain combines TRBV15 with TRBJ1-4, with D possibly matching TRBD1 (6 bases). Trimming left V 2 bases short and J 8 bases short, with 18 bases between. Germline CDR1 and CDR2: LNHNV and YYDKDF (reference sequence). The CDR3 is made up of 16 amino acids. In DNA, the CDR3 is TGTGCCACCAGCAGACCTACAGGGCCAGGCGGCGAAAAACTGTTTTTT. It is translated as CATSRPTGPGGEKLFF.